This TCR beta chain was observed in a study of T cell responses to AZD1222 COVID-19 vaccine. V was trimmed by 2 bases and J by 7 bases, leaving 12 bases between them. CDR1 and CDR2 from the germline V gene are KGHSH and LQKENI. This CDR3 region has 13 residues. Profiling relied on immunoSEQ multiplex PCR, and the TCRdb table lists in-frame clones only, not all of them. The table lists more than 85,000 clones, over 75% of them singletons. The material sequenced was peripheral blood, taken on day 0 of AZD1222 vaccination. This chain uses TRBV18 with TRBJ2-7; D gene unclear. The receptor was isolated from an adult in good health. The CDR3 sequence: CASSPTEELEQYF. The CDR3 nucleotides read TGTGCCAGCTCACCAACTGAGGAGCTAGAGCAGTACTTC.